This section outlines one TCR beta chain sequence together with its context. The source of the sample is a study of control samples from healthy donors and cancer patients. Measured with immunoSEQ multiplex PCR; TCRdb has only the in-frame clones, and not every one. The sample lists about 63,000 clones, roughly 85% seen once, with 4.5% to 6.5% in the top ten. The germline CDR1 and CDR2 sequences are SGDLS and YYNGEE. The CDR3 extends over 17 amino acids. V was clipped by 1 base and J by 4 bases, with 15 bases between them. Sample: blood. The source of this sequence is a man aged 35 to 55 in good health. The chain couples TRBV9 to TRBJ2-6; no definite D call. CDR3 sequence (DNA): TGTGCCAGCAGCGTATTCACCTCCTCACTGGGGGCCAACGTCCTGACTTTC. Amino acids: CASSVFTSSLGANVLTF.